This T cell receptor beta chain stems from a study of PD-1 blockade in classical Hodgkin lymphoma. Germline assignment: CDR1 SNHLY and CDR2 FYNNEI. This CDR3 has 14 residues. V gave up 7 bases and J gave up 3 bases, with 16 bases separating them. The sample's time point: newly diagnosed, previously untreated cHL patient sample. Sequencing was performed with immunoSEQ multiplex PCR; in TCRdb, only in-frame clones are kept and a portion is missing. The sample has tens of thousands of clones, more than 85% seen once; the top ten hold 2.6%. Sequencing was done on a sample of peripheral blood mononuclear cells (PBMCs). The origin of this receptor is a human donor with classical Hodgkin lymphoma. This rearrangement joins TRBV2 to TRBJ2-7; the D gene is possibly TRBD2 (7 bases). The DNA of the CDR3 is TGTGCCAGCAATACAGGGAGGGCGTTCTACGAGCAGTACTTC. The encoded protein is CASNTGRAFYEQYF.